A single sample gave rise to the 8 T cell receptor beta chains below, sequenced in a study of regulatory T cells in long-lasting Graves disease. Libraries of TCR beta came from iRepertoire HTBI primers plus Arm-PCR of CDR3 regions. TCRdb analysed the multiplex PCR reads with MiXCR anew, one entry per CDR3 protein. The sample lists 300,000 to 400,000 distinct CDR3 sequences, over 15% occurring once. The time point was: newly diagnosed GD, antithyroid drugs for less than 3 months. Following extraction of RNA from PBMCs, that RNA was used to make the TCR library. In addition, the sample was reused for a study of T cells in Graves' hyperthyroidism and ophthalmopathy.

Specimen: peripheral blood mononuclear cells (PBMCs), collected at new diagnosis, from a patient treated with antithyroid drugs. The receptor set was obtained from a man aged 35 to 55 with Graves disease.

This clonotype appeared once. V gene TRBV12-5 combines with J gene TRBJ1-2; TRBD1 matches 10 bases. The V and J ends lost 7 bases and 8 bases, in that order; junction bases with no gene match: 13. Germline assignment: CDR1 LGHNT and CDR2 FRNRAP. The CDR3 runs to 15 residues. The DNA for the CDR3 is TGTGCTAGTGCCGCGCCGACCGGGACAGGGGAAGGCTACACCTTC. This gives the protein CASAAPTGTGEGYTF.

This clonotype appeared many times. An end of the junction does not agree with germline; a read error may underlie this. V gene TRBV5-1 combines with J gene TRBJ2-7, with no clear D. This CDR3 region has 11 residues. Per the germline V gene, CDR1 is SGHRS and CDR2 is YFSETQ. Written as DNA, the CDR3 is TGTGCCAGCAGCTTAGCAGACGAGCAGTACTTC. It codes for CASSLADEQYF.

This clonotype was observed a handful of times. CDR3 region: CASSQREGGIGYGYTF. The DNA of the CDR3 is TGCGCCAGCAGCCAGCGAGAGGGGGGAATTGGCTATGGCTACACCTTC. The rearrangement joins TRBV4-1 to TRBJ1-2; weak D call: TRBD1 (6 bases). Germline V gene lookup returns CDR1 MGHRA and CDR2 YSYEKL. Trimming removed 3 bases from V and 4 bases from J, with 18 bases in between. The CDR3 runs 16 residues.

Many counts were recorded for this clonotype. The V gene is TRBV28, the J gene TRBJ2-1; D unclear. Trimming removed 6 bases at V and 4 bases at J, with 7 bases between. From germline, CDR1 is MDHEN and CDR2 SYDVKM. The CDR3 runs 12 residues. CDR3 in DNA: TGTGCCAGCAGGACGTGGTACAATGAGCAGTTCTTC. Its translation is CASRTWYNEQFF. Based on the CDR3 plus reference TRBV28 and TRBJ2-1, the full variable domain is DVKVTQSSRYLVKRTGEKVFLECVQDMDHENMFWYRQDPGLGLRLIYFSYDVKMKEKGDIPEGYSVSREKKERFSLILESASTNQTSMYLCASRTWYNEQFFGPGTRLTVL.

This clonotype has ten or more counts. The chain carries TRBV29-1 and TRBJ1-2; 9 bases agree with TRBD1. After removal of 6 bases from V and 7 bases from J, the junction contained 3 bases not matched to a gene. The CDR3 loop spans 11 amino acids. Germline V gives CDR1 SQVTM, CDR2 ANQGSEA. CDR3 nucleotides: TGCAGCGTCAACAGGGGGCTTGGCTACACCTTC. This translates into CSVNRGLGYTF.

This clonotype was recorded at least ten times. This chain joins TRBV6-4 and TRBJ1-2, with D perhaps TRBD1 (6 bases). The V end lost 9 bases, the J end lost 5 bases, and 19 bases lay between the germline ends. The CDR3 length is 14 residues. CDR1 is MRHNA and CDR2 is SNTAGT in the germline V gene. Written as DNA, the CDR3 is TGTGCCAGGGGAGGTGGACAGAGCCTTTATGGCTACACCTTC. Its translation is CARGGGQSLYGYTF.

This clonotype was recorded only once. This rearrangement joins TRBV9 to TRBJ2-2; weak D call: TRBD1 (6 bases). Trimming removed 4 bases at V and 2 bases at J, with 12 bases between. The CDR3 consists of 15 residues. Germline CDR1 reads SGDLS; CDR2 reads YYNGEE. CDR3 in amino acids: CASSSRDTNTGELFF. In DNA, the CDR3 is TGTGCCAGCAGCTCCCGGGACACTAACACCGGGGAGCTGTTTTTT.

This clonotype was counted only a few times. The gene calls are TRBV5-1 and TRBJ2-7; the match to TRBD1 covers 7 bases. CDR3 length equals 14 residues. Germline V lookup: CDR1 SGHRS, CDR2 YFSETQ. The ends lost 1 base at V and 5 bases at J; junction bases unmatched: 6. The CDR3: CASSLSQGEDEQYF. For the CDR3, the DNA is TGCGCCAGCAGCTTGAGTCAGGGGGAAGACGAGCAGTACTTC. Combining the CDR3 with reference TRBV5-1 and TRBJ2-7 gives the whole variable domain KAGVTQTPRYLIKTRGQQVTLSCSPISGHRSVSWYQQTPGQGLQFLFEYFSETQRNKGNFPGRFSGRQFSNSRSEMNVSTLELGDSALYLCASSLSQGEDEQYFGPGTRLTVT.